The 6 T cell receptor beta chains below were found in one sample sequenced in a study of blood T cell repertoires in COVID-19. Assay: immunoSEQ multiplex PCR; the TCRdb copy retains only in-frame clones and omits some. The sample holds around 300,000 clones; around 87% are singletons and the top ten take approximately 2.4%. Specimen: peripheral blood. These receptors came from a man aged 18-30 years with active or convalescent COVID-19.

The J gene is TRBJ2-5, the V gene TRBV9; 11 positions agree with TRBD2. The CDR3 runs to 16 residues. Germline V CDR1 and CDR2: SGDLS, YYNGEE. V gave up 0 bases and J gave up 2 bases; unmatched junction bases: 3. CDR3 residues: CASSVASSGGQETQYF. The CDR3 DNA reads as TGTGCCAGCAGCGTAGCGTCTAGCGGGGGGCAAGAGACCCAGTACTTC.

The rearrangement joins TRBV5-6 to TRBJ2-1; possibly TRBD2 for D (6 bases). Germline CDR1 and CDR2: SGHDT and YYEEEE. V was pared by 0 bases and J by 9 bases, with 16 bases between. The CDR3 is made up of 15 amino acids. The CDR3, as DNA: TGTGCCAGCAGCTTGGCCGGGGGTGCCGGAGCTGAGCAGTTCTTC. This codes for CASSLAGGAGAEQFF.

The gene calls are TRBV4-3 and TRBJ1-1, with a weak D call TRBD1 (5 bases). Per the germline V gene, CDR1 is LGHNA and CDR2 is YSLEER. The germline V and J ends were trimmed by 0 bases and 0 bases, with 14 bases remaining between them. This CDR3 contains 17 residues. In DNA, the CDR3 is TGCGCCAGCAGCCAAGATCCACAGGTTAGGATGAACACTGAAGCTTTCTTT. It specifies CASSQDPQVRMNTEAFF.

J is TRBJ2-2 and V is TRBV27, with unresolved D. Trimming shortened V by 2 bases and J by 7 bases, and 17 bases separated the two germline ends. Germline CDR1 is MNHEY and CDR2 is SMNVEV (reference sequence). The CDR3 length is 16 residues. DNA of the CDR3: TGTGCCAGCAGTTTAGCCGCGTCCCTACTTAGCGGGGAGCTGTTTTTT. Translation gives CASSLAASLLSGELFF.

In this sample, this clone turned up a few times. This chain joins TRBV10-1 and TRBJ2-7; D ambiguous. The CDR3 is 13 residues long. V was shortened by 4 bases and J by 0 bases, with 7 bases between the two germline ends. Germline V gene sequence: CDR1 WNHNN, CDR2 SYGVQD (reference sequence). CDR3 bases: TGCGCCAGCAGTGTGGGCATCTCCTACGAGCAGTACTTC. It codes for CASSVGISYEQYF.

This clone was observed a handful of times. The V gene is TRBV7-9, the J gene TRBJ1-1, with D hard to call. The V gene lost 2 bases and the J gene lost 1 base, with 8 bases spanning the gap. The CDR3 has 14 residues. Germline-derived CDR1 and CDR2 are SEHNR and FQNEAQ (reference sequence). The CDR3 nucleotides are TGTGCCAGCAGCTTAATACGCGAGAACACTGAAGCTTTCTTT. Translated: CASSLIRENTEAFF.